These 29 T cell receptor beta chains share one sample of origin, sequenced in a study of T cell responses to AZD1222 COVID-19 vaccine. Assay used: immunoSEQ multiplex PCR; TCRdb lists only in-frame clones, some missing. The table records 85,000 to 100,000 clones, about 78% of them present only once. The sample consisted of peripheral blood, taken on day 0 of AZD1222 vaccination. The receptor set was obtained from an adult in good health.

The chain recombines TRBV4-1 with TRBJ1-2; no reliable D call. V was pared by 1 base and J by 5 bases, with 11 bases between. This CDR3 has 14 amino acids. Per the germline V gene, CDR1 is MGHRA and CDR2 is YSYEKL. For the CDR3, the DNA is TGCGCCAGCAGCCAAGTCGGTATCGGGTATGGCTACACCTTC. Protein product: CASSQVGIGYGYTF.

The V call is TRBV11-2, the J call TRBJ2-1; D perhaps matches TRBD1 (5 bases). This CDR3 region has 16 residues. V was trimmed by 1 base and J by 0 bases, leaving 10 bases between them. Germline CDR1 SGHAT, CDR2 FQNNGV. CDR3 in amino acids: CASSLGGGSSYNEQFF. CDR3 in DNA: TGTGCCAGCAGCTTAGGGGGCGGCAGCTCCTACAATGAGCAGTTCTTC.

The chain is built from TRBV2 and TRBJ2-1; D uncertain. Germline CDR1 SNHLY, CDR2 FYNNEI. The V and J ends lost 1 base and 1 base respectively, with 8 bases between them. The CDR3 extends over 15 amino acids. The CDR3 region is CASSEGVGSYNEQFF. CDR3 bases: TGTGCCAGCAGTGAAGGAGTAGGTTCCTACAATGAGCAGTTCTTC.

This clone was detected once. The rearrangement links TRBV18 to TRBJ2-3; D remains unclear. The length of the CDR3 is 16 residues. Germline-derived CDR1 and CDR2 are KGHSH and LQKENI. The V end was cut by 3 bases, the J end by 0 bases, with 13 bases between. The CDR3: CASSPRTISSTDTQYF. The CDR3 DNA reads TGTGCCAGCTCACCCCGGACGATCTCTAGCACAGATACGCAGTATTTT.

This chain links TRBV30 with TRBJ1-2, with D unclear. The germline gives CDR1 GTSNPN, CDR2 SVGIG (reference sequence). Trimming shortened V by 2 bases and J by 6 bases, and 10 bases separated the two germline ends. CDR3 length: 12 residues. CDR3 amino acids: CAWSLNVNGYTF. CDR3 sequence (DNA): TGTGCCTGGAGTTTGAACGTTAATGGCTACACCTTC.

This rearrangement joins TRBV28 to TRBJ1-2; a weak D match, TRBD1 (5 bases). Trimming shortened V by 10 bases and J by 4 bases, and 16 bases separated the two germline ends. The CDR3 spans 13 residues. The germline V gene encodes CDR1 MDHEN and CDR2 SYDVKM. CDR3 nucleotides: TGTGCCACCACCCTGGGGGGGGTCTATGGCTACACCTTC. Translation gives CATTLGGVYGYTF.

The J gene is TRBJ2-7, the V gene TRBV28, with 8 bases aligning to TRBD1. CDR3 length: 14 residues. Trimming at V came to 3 bases and at J to 8 bases, leaving 9 bases not matched to a gene. Germline V gives CDR1 MDHEN, CDR2 SYDVKM. CDR3 protein: CASSFPQGARKQYF. The CDR3, as DNA: TGTGCCAGCAGTTTTCCGCAGGGGGCTCGGAAGCAGTACTTC.

The rearrangement joins TRBV7-6 to TRBJ2-1; TRBD2 agrees at 16 bases. CDR1 and CDR2 from the germline V gene are SGHVS and FNYEAQ. Losses at the gene ends were 5 bases for V and 9 bases for J; bases not matched to a gene: 7. The CDR3 extends over 16 amino acids. CDR3 protein: CASSASGTSGGGEQFF. CDR3 sequence (DNA): TGTGCCAGCAGCGCCTCCGGGACTAGCGGGGGGGGTGAGCAGTTCTTC.

The V gene is TRBV27, the J gene TRBJ1-1, with 9 bases fitting TRBD1. The length of the CDR3 is 15 residues. From germline, CDR1 is MNHEY and CDR2 SMNVEV (reference sequence). Germline trimming cut 5 bases from V and 5 bases from J; bases unmatched to any gene: 9. This CDR3 reads CASSRSRDRVTEAFF. For the CDR3, the DNA is TGTGCCAGCAGTCGAAGCCGGGACAGGGTTACTGAAGCTTTCTTT.

The V call is TRBV27, the J call TRBJ2-5; tentative D call: TRBD1 (6 bases). CDR1 is MNHEY, CDR2 SMNVEV, per germline (reference sequence). With 9 bases removed from V and 0 bases from J, the gap between germline ends came to 14 bases. There are 14 residues in the CDR3. CDR3 nucleotide sequence: TGTGCCAGTAGGGGGTGGGGGTACCAAGAGACCCAGTACTTC. This codes for CASRGWGYQETQYF.

The chain carries TRBV19 and TRBJ2-1; D is undetermined. Germline-derived CDR1 and CDR2 are LNHDA and SQIVND (reference sequence). This CDR3 spans 15 amino acids. Trimming removed 1 base at V and 0 bases at J, with 7 bases between. In nucleotides, the CDR3 is TGTGCCAGTAGTATAGGGCAGAGCTCCTACAATGAGCAGTTCTTC. Translating gives CASSIGQSSYNEQFF. The variable domain in full, completed from reference TRBV19 and TRBJ2-1, reads DGGITQSPKYLFRKEGQNVTLSCEQNLNHDAMYWYRQDPGQGLRLIYYSQIVNDFQKGDIAEGYSVSREKKESFPLTVTSAQKNPTAFYLCASSIGQSSYNEQFFGPGTRLTVL.

The chain has TRBV7-9 and TRBJ1-5, with D maybe TRBD1 (5 bases). The ends were cut back, 5 bases at V and 4 bases at J, with 12 bases in the middle. The CDR3 loop spans 14 amino acids. Germline lookup yields CDR1 SEHNR and CDR2 FQNEAQ (reference sequence). The CDR3 coding sequence is TGTGCCAGCAGCCGGGATGGGGCAAATCAGCCCCAGCATTTT. Translated, it gives CASSRDGANQPQHF. The whole variable domain, filled in from reference TRBV7-9 and TRBJ1-5, reads DTGVSQNPRHKITKRGQNVTFRCDPISEHNRLYWYRQTLGQGPEFLTYFQNEAQLEKSRLLSDRFSAERPKGSFSTLEIQRTEQGDSAMYLCASSRDGANQPQHFGDGTRLSIL.

This chain joins TRBV2 and TRBJ2-7, with 8 bases matching TRBD2. Trimming at V came to 6 bases and at J to 3 bases, leaving 10 bases not matched to a gene. The CDR3 extends over 15 amino acids. The germline CDR1 and CDR2 sequences are SNHLY and FYNNEI. DNA for the CDR3: TGTGCCAGCAGCGGCACGACGGGAGGGAACTACGAGCAGTACTTC. It encodes CASSGTTGGNYEQYF.

V usage is TRBV10-1 and J usage is TRBJ2-3; TRBD2 aligns across 8 bases. CDR1 and CDR2 from the germline V gene are WNHNN and SYGVQD (reference sequence). Trimming took 3 bases from V and 1 from J; bases not matched to a gene: 6. This CDR3 spans 16 amino acids. The CDR3 spells CASSDSGRGGTDTQYF. The CDR3 DNA reads as TGCGCCAGCAGTGATTCCGGGAGGGGAGGCACAGATACGCAGTATTTT.

The genes are TRBV20-1 and TRBJ2-3; the D gene could be TRBD1 or TRBD2 (5 bases each). The CDR3 has 14 amino acids. With 3 bases removed from V and 1 base from J, the gap between germline ends came to 11 bases. The germline V gene has CDR1 DFQATT and CDR2 SNEGSKA (reference sequence). CDR3 bases: TGCAGTGCTAGTCCGACGGGGCGCACAGATACGCAGTATTTT. Translating gives CSASPTGRTDTQYF.

This clone is medium-sized within its sample. J is TRBJ1-2 and V is TRBV30; 7 bases line up with TRBD1. J lost 6 bases, V lost 2 bases, and 12 bases had no gene match. Germline-derived CDR1 and CDR2 are GTSNPN and SVGIG (reference sequence). The CDR3 is 15 residues long. CDR3 amino acids: CAWSKDRAPWNGYTF. The CDR3, as DNA: TGTGCCTGGAGTAAAGACAGGGCACCCTGGAATGGCTACACCTTC. The entire variable domain, with the rest obtained from reference TRBV30 and TRBJ1-2, is as follows: SQTIHQWPATLVQPVGSPLSLECTVEGTSNPNLYWYRQAAGRGLQLLFYSVGIGQISSEVPQNLSASRPQDRQFILSSKKLLLSDSGFYLCAWSKDRAPWNGYTFGSGTRLTVV.

The J gene is TRBJ2-5, the V gene TRBV29-1; 7 bases map to TRBD1. Per germline, CDR1 SQVTM and CDR2 ANQGSEA. V lost 4 bases, J lost 1 base, and 6 bases stayed unmatched. The CDR3 loop spans 14 amino acids. CDR3 in DNA: TGCAGCGTTGCCGAACAGGGGACCCAAGAGACCCAGTACTTC. Translating it yields CSVAEQGTQETQYF.

This chain uses TRBV28 with TRBJ1-3; TRBD1 agrees at 7 bases. The germline V gene encodes CDR1 MDHEN and CDR2 SYDVKM. V dropped 10 bases and J dropped 0; count of bases not matched to a gene: 15. This CDR3 is 17 amino acids long. For the CDR3, the DNA is TGTGCCACCGAAACTTTGACAGGGTCGAACTCTGGAAACACCATATATTTT. The encoded protein is CATETLTGSNSGNTIYF.

This clone was detected only once. This sequence joins TRBV28 and TRBJ1-5; D is undetermined. The CDR3 has 12 amino acids. Trimming removed 6 bases at V and 2 bases at J, with 5 bases between. CDR1 and CDR2 from the germline V gene are MDHEN and SYDVKM. The CDR3 DNA is TGTGCCAGCAGCGGGCGCAATCAGCCCCAGCATTTT. The encoded protein is CASSGRNQPQHF.

The chain couples TRBV3-1 (or the pseudogene TRBV3-2) to TRBJ1-3; no clear D gene. The CDR3 has 16 residues. Germline lookup yields CDR1 LGHDT and CDR2 YNNKEL (reference sequence). The V end was cut by 0 bases, the J end by 2 bases, with 11 bases between. CDR3 in amino acids: CASSQDLRAAGNTIYF. In nucleotides, the CDR3 is TGTGCCAGCAGCCAAGATCTTCGAGCAGCTGGAAACACCATATATTTT.

The rearrangement uses TRBV30 and TRBJ2-7; D is perhaps TRBD2 (7 bases). From germline, CDR1 is GTSNPN and CDR2 SVGIG (reference sequence). The germline V and J ends were trimmed by 4 bases and 5 bases, with 30 bases remaining between them. The CDR3 has 18 residues. CDR3 DNA sequence: TGTGCCTGGATCCCCCAATGGGATAGAGCGGGGCCAGGGGACGAGCAGTACTTC. The encoded protein is CAWIPQWDRAGPGDEQYF.

This sequence joins TRBV10-2 and TRBJ2-5, with D possibly TRBD2 on 5 matching bases. The CDR3 is 14 amino acids. The germline V and J ends were trimmed by 4 bases and 3 bases, with 12 bases remaining between them. CDR1 WSHSY and CDR2 SAAADI come from the germline V gene. CDR3 loop: CASSGRWRKETQYF. In DNA form, the CDR3 reads TGCGCCAGCAGTGGTAGGTGGAGGAAAGAGACCCAGTACTTC.

The chain is built from TRBV23-1 and TRBJ1-5; D not resolved. TRBV23-1 qualifies as an ORF whose function is uncertain. Trimming pared 3 bases from V and 4 bases from J, leaving 22 bases between. This CDR3 contains 18 residues. This chain's CDR3 is CASSHVDPKSASNQPQHF. In DNA form, the CDR3 reads TGCGCCAGCAGTCATGTGGACCCTAAATCGGCCTCAAATCAGCCCCAGCATTTT.

As regards this clone: Other DNA sequences in the same sample also yield this CDR3. Written as DNA, the CDR3 is TGTGCCAGCAGCCCTAGACTAGCGGGAATCTACAATGAGCAGTTCTTC. This encodes CASSPRLAGIYNEQFF. This rearrangement joins TRBV11-2 to TRBJ2-1; 11 nucleotides match TRBD2. This CDR3 has 16 amino acids. V lost 5 bases, J lost 3 bases, and 6 bases stayed unmatched. From germline, CDR1 is SGHAT and CDR2 FQNNGV.

The chain combines TRBV28 with TRBJ2-7; the match to TRBD2 covers 7 bases. The junction had 7 bases not matched to a gene; V was cut back by 8 bases and J by 0 bases. The CDR3 loop spans 14 amino acids. The germline V gene encodes CDR1 MDHEN and CDR2 SYDVKM. In DNA, the CDR3 is TGTGCCAGCCGCGACCCGGGGGGCTCCTACGAGCAGTACTTC. It is translated as CASRDPGGSYEQYF.

The chain couples TRBV19 to TRBJ2-7; D tentatively fits TRBD1 or TRBD2 (5 bases each). Germline V lookup: CDR1 LNHDA, CDR2 SQIVND (reference sequence). Deletions cut 8 bases from V and 4 bases from J, with 15 bases between. The CDR3 runs to 13 residues. The CDR3 sequence: CASARGRAYEQYF. CDR3 coding DNA: TGTGCCAGTGCTCGGGGACGGGCATACGAGCAGTACTTC.

The chain carries TRBV19 and TRBJ1-5; 10 bases match TRBD1. Looked up from germline, CDR1 is LNHDA and CDR2 is SQIVND (reference sequence). This CDR3 has 15 amino acids. V lost 5 bases, J lost 5 bases, and 6 bases stayed unmatched. The CDR3 sequence is CASSLPGTGDQPQHF. The CDR3 nucleotides are TGTGCCAGTAGTCTCCCCGGGACAGGGGATCAGCCCCAGCATTTT.

Written as DNA, the CDR3 is TGTGCCACCAGCAGAGGGACCGGCTACGAGCAGTACTTC. Translating gives CATSRGTGYEQYF. The chain is built from TRBV15 and TRBJ2-7, with D uncertain. The CDR3 is made up of 13 amino acids. Deletions cut 1 base from V and 3 bases from J, with 7 bases between. Per the germline V gene, CDR1 is LNHNV and CDR2 is YYDKDF (reference sequence). Based on the CDR3 plus reference TRBV15 and TRBJ2-7, the full variable domain is DAMVIQNPRYQVTQFGKPVTLSCSQTLNHNVMYWYQQKSSQAPKLLFHYYDKDFNNEADTPDNFQSRRPNTSFCFLDIRSPGLGDTAMYLCATSRGTGYEQYFGPGTRLTVT.

V is TRBV6-5 and J is TRBJ2-1, with D possibly TRBD1 on 5 matching bases. The V and J ends lost 2 bases and 10 bases respectively, with 12 bases between them. CDR3 size: 13 residues. Germline-derived CDR1 and CDR2 are MNHEY and SVGAGI. CDR3 coding DNA: TGTGCCAGCAGTTACCCCCCCCAGGGCGAGCAGTTCTTC. It translates to CASSYPPQGEQFF.